The 9 T cell receptor beta chains in this list originate from one sample, sequenced in a study of blood T cell repertoires in COVID-19. Profiling relied on immunoSEQ multiplex PCR, and the TCRdb table lists in-frame clones only, not all of them. Found here are a few hundred thousand clones, approximately 91% of them singletons; the top ten hold approximately 1.5%. Material: PBMCs or T cells enriched from blood (not recorded which). Source of these receptors: a young woman who had been exposed to COVID-19.

The rearrangement joins TRBV6-5 to TRBJ1-5; D possibly corresponds to TRBD1 (5 bases). This CDR3 is 15 amino acids long. Trimming shortened V by 5 bases and J by 1 base, and 12 bases separated the two germline ends. Germline V gene data show CDR1 as MNHEY and CDR2 as SVGAGI. The CDR3 sequence is CASSRKGLSNQPQHF. CDR3 DNA sequence: TGTGCCAGCAGTCGGAAGGGGTTAAGCAATCAGCCCCAGCATTTT.

The count of this clone is one. The chain couples TRBV7-2 to TRBJ1-5, with TRBD1 as a possible D gene (5 bases). The CDR3 loop spans 15 amino acids. Trimming removed 6 bases from V and 3 bases from J, with 15 bases in between. Germline loops: CDR1 SGHTA, CDR2 FQGNSA. The CDR3: CASSLEGINNQPQHF. For the CDR3, the DNA is TGTGCCAGCAGTCTGGAGGGGATCAACAATCAGCCCCAGCATTTT.

The chain has TRBV28 and TRBJ1-2; 9 bases agree with TRBD1. CDR3 length: 15 residues. Germline V gene lookup returns CDR1 MDHEN and CDR2 SYDVKM. V shed 6 bases, J shed 8 bases, and the junction held 13 bases outside the gene matches. CDR3 bases: TGTGCCAGCAGACGGACAGGGGCCCGATCGGGGGGCTACACCTTC. It codes for CASRRTGARSGGYTF.

The chain's CDR3 is CASSQDPRLARADTQYF. CDR3 in DNA: TGCGCCAGCAGCCAAGATCCCAGACTAGCACGGGCAGATACGCAGTATTTT. The chain employs TRBV4-3 and TRBJ2-3; 7 bases are a match to TRBD2. Unmatched junction bases numbered 10, after V lost 0 bases and J lost 4 bases. CDR1 is LGHNA, CDR2 YSLEER, per germline. This CDR3 is 17 amino acids long.

The CDR3 loop reads CASKSRGYSLHGYTF. CDR3 sequence (DNA): TGTGCCAGCAAAAGCAGGGGCTATAGTTTACATGGCTACACCTTC. The chain carries TRBV28 and TRBJ1-2, with D possibly TRBD1 on 6 matching bases. Germline V gives CDR1 MDHEN, CDR2 SYDVKM. The CDR3 covers 15 residues. The ends were cut back, 7 bases at V and 6 bases at J, with 21 bases in the middle.

This chain joins TRBV6-4 and TRBJ1-2, with a weak D call TRBD1 (5 bases). V dropped 8 bases and J dropped 1 base, with 11 bases sitting between them. The CDR3 runs 13 residues. The V gene's germline CDR1 is MRHNA and CDR2 SNTAGT. CDR3 in amino acids: CASRRDLNYGYTF. The CDR3 coding sequence is TGTGCCAGCCGGCGGGACCTTAACTATGGCTACACCTTC.

The chain employs TRBV20-1 and TRBJ2-1; D possibly corresponds to TRBD1 (6 bases). The germline gives CDR1 DFQATT, CDR2 SNEGSKA (reference sequence). Trimming pared 6 bases from V and 12 bases from J, leaving 12 bases between. The CDR3 has 10 amino acids. The CDR3 DNA sequence: TGCAGTGCAAGGACAGCTCGGCAGTTCTTC. This encodes CSARTARQFF.

The chain uses TRBV2 and TRBJ2-7; perhaps TRBD2 as D (6 bases). The V end lost 6 bases, the J end lost 6 bases, and 18 bases lay between the germline ends. The CDR3 extends over 14 amino acids. CDR1 and CDR2 (germline): SNHLY, FYNNEI. Here the CDR3 reads CASRVQGEAGEQYF. For the CDR3, the DNA is TGTGCCAGCAGAGTACAAGGGGAGGCCGGCGAGCAGTACTTC.

V usage is TRBV4-1 and J usage is TRBJ2-1, with a tentative D call TRBD2 (6 bases). The germline gives CDR1 MGHRA, CDR2 YSYEKL. The CDR3 runs to 13 residues. Trimming pared 4 bases from V and 7 bases from J, leaving 11 bases between. DNA of the CDR3: TGCGCCAGCAGCCTCCAGGAGGGGAATGAGCAGTTCTTC. Residues: CASSLQEGNEQFF.